The 18 T cell receptor beta chains given below trace back to one sample, sequenced in a study of shared clonotypes between healthy human individuals. This table comes from immunoSEQ multiplex PCR, and its TCRdb copy is limited to in-frame clones, with some not included. The sample gives hundreds of thousands of clones, approximately 95% of which show up once; approximately 0.062% is in the top ten. Sequences were obtained from naive CD4+ T cells sorted from blood. Subset noted: CD45RA+ positively selected. The receptors were gathered from a woman aged 25 to 39 in good health.

The V call is TRBV19, the J call TRBJ2-5; possibly TRBD1 for D (6 bases). TRBJ2-7 explains the end of the DNA better; the J call may be wrong. Germline CDR1 reads LNHDA; CDR2 reads SQIVND (reference sequence). The CDR3 is 15 residues long. CDR3: CASSMTWTATYEQYF. The CDR3 nucleotides read TGTGCCAGTAGTATGACATGGACAGCCACCTACGAGCAGTACTTC.

J is TRBJ2-1 and V is TRBV28; 7 nucleotides align to TRBD1. V shed 3 bases and J 0 bases; nucleotides not matched to a gene: 5. The germline V gene has CDR1 MDHEN and CDR2 SYDVKM. The CDR3 sequence is 16 residues long. The CDR3 bases are TGTGCCAGCAGTTTTCGAGGGGGCCTCTCCTACAATGAGCAGTTCTTC. It yields the protein CASSFRGGLSYNEQFF.

The DNA of the CDR3 is TGCAGCCTGGGGGGGGCGTATGGCTACACCTTC. Translating it yields CSLGGAYGYTF. V is TRBV29-1 and J is TRBJ1-2, with D perhaps matching TRBD1 (6 bases). The length of the CDR3 is 11 residues. Trimming removed 8 bases from V and 5 bases from J, with 12 bases in between. Germline loops: CDR1 SQVTM, CDR2 ANQGSEA.

J is TRBJ2-1 and V is TRBV19, with 8 bases lining up with TRBD2. The trim removed 10 bases at V and 4 bases at J, leaving 9 bases unmatched. CDR3 size: 14 residues. CDR1 and CDR2 from the germline V gene are LNHDA and SQIVND (reference sequence). CDR3 region: CATRGGYGYNEQFF. For the CDR3, the DNA is TGTGCCACCCGCGGGGGGTATGGATACAATGAGCAGTTCTTC.

The chain links TRBV6-5 to TRBJ2-7; 10 bases align to TRBD2. The V segment lost 7 bases and the J segment 5 bases; nucleotides outside the gene matches: 8. The V gene's germline CDR1 is MNHEY and CDR2 SVGAGI. The CDR3 runs 14 residues. CDR3 sequence: CASTDGLAGDEQYF. As DNA, the CDR3 is TGTGCCAGCACCGACGGCCTAGCGGGAGACGAGCAGTACTTC.

CDR3 DNA sequence: TGTGCCAGCTCACCTGGGACAGGGAGGGCCTACGAGCAGTACTTC. Translation gives CASSPGTGRAYEQYF. The chain couples TRBV18 to TRBJ2-7, with 9 bases fitting TRBD1. Trimming cost V 3 bases and J 2 bases; bases outside gene matches: 5. CDR1 is KGHSH and CDR2 is LQKENI in the germline V gene. The CDR3 is 15 residues long. The full variable domain, in which reference TRBV18 and TRBJ2-7 provide the parts outside the CDR3, is NAGVMQNPRHLVRRRGQEARLRCSPMKGHSHVYWYRQLPEEGLKFMVYLQKENIIDESGMPKERFSAEFPKEGPSILRIQQVVRGDSAAYFCASSPGTGRAYEQYFGPGTRLTVT.

DNA for the CDR3: TGTGCCAGCAGTGCGCGTAGGACAGGGGGCACCGGGGAGCTGTTTTTT. As protein: CASSARRTGGTGELFF. This chain links TRBV6-1 with TRBJ2-2, with 10 positions matching TRBD1. V gave up 4 bases and J gave up 4 bases; unmatched junction bases: 6. The germline V gene has CDR1 MNHNS and CDR2 SASEGT. The CDR3 is 16 residues long.

The chain joins TRBV19 to TRBJ1-5; the D gene is possibly TRBD1 (5 bases). The ends were cut back, 7 bases at V and 5 bases at J, with 15 bases in the middle. Germline V gene sequence: CDR1 LNHDA, CDR2 SQIVND (reference sequence). The CDR3 extends over 14 amino acids. The chain's CDR3 is CASTKLGGYQPQHF. The CDR3 nucleotides read TGTGCCAGTACCAAACTTGGGGGTTATCAGCCCCAGCATTTT.

The chain joins TRBV6-1 to TRBJ2-3; D unresolved. The germline gives CDR1 MNHNS, CDR2 SASEGT. Trimming removed 4 bases from V and 9 bases from J, with 17 bases in between. The CDR3 has 14 amino acids. The CDR3 region is CASSAEAGSSTQYF. DNA of the CDR3: TGTGCCAGCAGTGCAGAGGCAGGTTCTTCGACGCAGTATTTT.

The V and J genes are TRBV18 and TRBJ2-1; D might be TRBD2 (6 bases). The CDR3 runs 16 residues. The V gene lost 1 base and the J gene lost 6 bases, with 16 bases spanning the gap. CDR1 is KGHSH, CDR2 LQKENI, per germline. CDR3 residues: CASSPRRDAGSNEQFF. CDR3 sequence (DNA): TGTGCCAGCTCACCACGGAGGGACGCCGGGTCCAATGAGCAGTTCTTC.

The chain links TRBV7-8 to TRBJ2-1; perhaps D is TRBD1 or TRBD2 (5 bases each). The germline CDR1 and CDR2 sequences are SGHVS and FQNEAQ. The V and J ends lost 5 bases and 0 bases respectively, with 20 bases between them. The CDR3 sequence is 18 residues long. CDR3: CASSPGTSPYSSYNEQFF. As DNA, the CDR3 is TGTGCCAGCAGCCCAGGGACGAGCCCCTATAGCTCCTACAATGAGCAGTTCTTC.

This sequence joins TRBV5-1 and TRBJ1-2; a weak D match, TRBD1 (5 bases). Per germline, CDR1 SGHRS and CDR2 YFSETQ. The CDR3 extends over 17 amino acids. V lost 3 bases and J 7 bases, leaving 25 bases between the germline ends. The CDR3 sequence is CASSSGNPTATSSGYTF. The DNA for the CDR3 is TGCGCCAGCAGCTCGGGGAACCCGACAGCTACTAGCTCTGGCTACACCTTC.

This chain's CDR3 is CASSSTGAGELFF. The CDR3 DNA follows: TGTGCCAGTAGTAGCACAGGAGCCGGGGAGCTGTTTTTT. J is TRBJ2-2 and V is TRBV19; D possibly corresponds to TRBD1 (5 bases). Germline lookup yields CDR1 LNHDA and CDR2 SQIVND (reference sequence). This CDR3 region has 13 residues. Trimming removed 4 bases at V and 6 bases at J, with 9 bases between.

The chain links TRBV2 to TRBJ1-4; 7 nucleotides line up with TRBD1. CDR1 and CDR2 (germline): SNHLY, FYNNEI. The CDR3 totals 16 residues. Losses at the gene ends were 6 bases for V and 3 bases for J; bases not matched to a gene: 10. The CDR3 DNA follows: TGTGCCAGCAGCCACGGACAGGCGGGCGCTAATGAAAAACTGTTTTTT. Translated: CASSHGQAGANEKLFF. The complete variable domain, with remaining parts taken from reference TRBV2 and TRBJ1-4, reads EPEVTQTPSHQVTQMGQEVILRCVPISNHLYFYWYRQILGQKVEFLVSFYNNEISEKSEIFDDQFSVERPDGSNFTLKIRSTKLEDSAMYFCASSHGQAGANEKLFFGSGTQLSVL.

The rearrangement joins TRBV28 to TRBJ2-1, with D hard to call. CDR3 length equals 15 residues. Germline CDR1 and CDR2: MDHEN and SYDVKM. V was pared by 6 bases and J by 0 bases, with 12 bases between. CDR3 in DNA: TGTGCCAGCAGCCCCCCCCAGAGCTCCTACAATGAGCAGTTCTTC. This sequence encodes CASSPPQSSYNEQFF.

The chain joins TRBV25-1 to TRBJ1-2; D is undetermined. The CDR3 runs 12 residues. Germline CDR1 MGHDK, CDR2 SYGVNS. Deletions cut 6 bases from V and 2 bases from J, with 7 bases between. The CDR3 nucleotides read TGTGCCAGCAGAAGGGCCAACTATGGCTACACCTTC. It codes for CASRRANYGYTF.

The chain is built from TRBV15 and TRBJ1-2, with TRBD1 matching 7 bases. V lost 0 bases and J lost 3; bases outside the gene matches: 4. Germline values: CDR1 LNHNV, CDR2 YYDKDF (reference sequence). The CDR3 runs to 15 residues. In nucleotides, the CDR3 is TGTGCCACCAGCAGAGATCGGGGACAGCACTATGGCTACACCTTC. Translation gives CATSRDRGQHYGYTF.

Only one count was recorded for this clone. V usage is TRBV11-3 and J usage is TRBJ2-7; D is unclear. This CDR3 has 13 residues. Germline assignment: CDR1 SGHNT and CDR2 YENEEA. Trimming removed 2 bases at V and 7 bases at J, with 12 bases between. CDR3 bases: TGTGCCAGCAGCTTATGGGTCTCCGAAGAGCAGTACTTC. It is translated as CASSLWVSEEQYF.